The 30 T cell receptor beta chains below were found in one sample sequenced in a study of CD8 T cells in Susac syndrome. With random hexamers, roughly 0.45 to 1 ug RNA was reverse transcribed. TCRdb re-derived calls from the immunoSEQ multiplex PCR reads in MiXCR, one entry per CDR3 protein. The repertoire consists of around 100,000 distinct CDR3 sequences, with 95% occurring once and the leading ten covering 0.25% to 0.35%. The sequenced material came from CD8+ T cells from PBMCs. The receptors come from a human donor with Susac syndrome.

The CDR3 nucleotides read TGTGCCAGCAGTTTATCGGGTCCCGAGGAGCCCCAGCATTTT. As protein: CASSLSGPEEPQHF. V gene TRBV27 combines with J gene TRBJ1-5; D gene ambiguous. V lost 0 bases and J 8 bases, leaving 11 bases between the germline ends. The CDR3 is 14 amino acids. CDR1 and CDR2 from the germline V gene are MNHEY and SMNVEV (reference sequence).

J is TRBJ1-2 and V is TRBV5-1; no definite D call. The V end lost 3 bases, the J end lost 6 bases, and 21 bases lay between the germline ends. The CDR3 is 16 residues long. The germline CDR1 and CDR2 sequences are SGHRS and YFSETQ. The CDR3 protein is CASSSRRNSGSHGYTF. In DNA form, the CDR3 reads TGCGCCAGCAGCTCACGCCGTAACAGTGGATCCCATGGCTACACCTTC.

This chain connects TRBV9 to TRBJ2-1, with D perhaps TRBD2 (5 bases). Trimming removed 0 bases from V and 10 bases from J, with 17 bases in between. CDR3 size: 15 residues. CDR1 is SGDLS, CDR2 YYNGEE, per germline. The DNA of the CDR3 is TGTGCCAGCAGCGTAGTTCGCGGGTCGGGCTGGGAGCAGTTCTTC. Translated: CASSVVRGSGWEQFF.

V is TRBV29-1 and J is TRBJ2-5; 11 bases align to TRBD2. The germline V gene has CDR1 SQVTM and CDR2 ANQGSEA. This CDR3 contains 14 residues. CDR3 bases: TGCACCGTACCCGTTAGCGGGAGGGAAGAGACCCAGTACTTC. Protein sequence: CTVPVSGREETQYF.

This clonotype was detected a few times. The chain employs TRBV7-3 and TRBJ2-4, with D perhaps matching TRBD1 or TRBD2 (5 bases each). Germline V gene sequence: CDR1 SGHTA, CDR2 FQGTGA. CDR3 length: 15 residues. Between the trimmed V and J ends, which lost 2 bases and 0 bases, there was a span of 8 bases. As DNA, the CDR3 is TGTGCCAGCAGCTTACCGGGGCTAGCCAAAAACATTCAGTACTTC. Amino acid sequence: CASSLPGLAKNIQYF.

This sequence joins TRBV25-1 and TRBJ1-2; D may be TRBD1 (5 bases). The CDR3 is 13 amino acids. V shed 7 bases and J shed 9 bases, with 18 bases lying between them. Per the germline V gene, CDR1 is MGHDK and CDR2 is SYGVNS. The CDR3 DNA follows: TGTGCCAGCAAGATGGGGCCGGGCCTAAGCTACACCTTC. The encoded protein is CASKMGPGLSYTF.

The chain couples TRBV12-3 or TRBV12-4 to TRBJ2-7; D remains ambiguous. The CDR3 is made up of 12 amino acids. Trimming took 5 bases from V and 2 from J, leaving 7 bases between them. Here the CDR3 DNA reads TGTGCCAGCAGTCCAGGAACCTACGAGCAGTACTTC. Its protein is CASSPGTYEQYF.

V gene TRBV6-5 combines with J gene TRBJ1-2; TRBD1 agrees at 11 bases. CDR1 MNHEY and CDR2 SVGAGI come from the germline V gene. The CDR3 length is 16 residues. J was trimmed by 5 bases and V by 4 bases; bases with no gene match: 9. CDR3 sequence (DNA): TGTGCCAGCAGTTCCCTACAGGGGACAGGGGGATATGGCTACACCTTC. This gives the protein CASSSLQGTGGYGYTF.

This clonotype was recorded only once. V gene TRBV2 combines with J gene TRBJ2-7; D not resolved. The CDR3 is made up of 10 amino acids. The ends were cut back, 4 bases at V and 7 bases at J, with 5 bases in the middle. The germline V gene has CDR1 SNHLY and CDR2 FYNNEI. CDR3 loop: CASSGLEQYF. The CDR3, as DNA: TGTGCCAGCAGTGGGCTTGAGCAGTACTTC.

This chain uses TRBV5-1 with TRBJ2-3, with D possibly being TRBD2 (5 bases). The CDR3 totals 14 residues. The germline gives CDR1 SGHRS, CDR2 YFSETQ. The V end was cut by 0 bases, the J end by 6 bases, with 11 bases between. CDR3 sequence reads: CASSLGAAGDTQYF. In DNA, the CDR3 is TGCGCCAGCAGCTTGGGGGCCGCGGGTGATACGCAGTATTTT.

The V call is TRBV9, the J call TRBJ2-6, with D possibly matching TRBD2 (5 bases). Germline V gene lookup returns CDR1 SGDLS and CDR2 YYNGEE. Trimming took off 6 bases at V and 0 bases at J, with 10 bases between the two ends. The CDR3 extends over 15 amino acids. CDR3 sequence reads: CASTPGSSGANVLTF. DNA for the CDR3: TGTGCCAGCACCCCGGGGAGCTCTGGGGCCAACGTCCTGACTTTC.

The gene calls are TRBV3-1 and TRBJ2-5; D is unclear. Per the germline V gene, CDR1 is LGHDT and CDR2 is YNNKEL (reference sequence). V was clipped by 3 bases and J by 5 bases, with 10 bases between them. The CDR3 covers 13 residues. The chain's CDR3 is CASSQNAEETQYF. In DNA form, the CDR3 reads TGTGCCAGCAGCCAGAATGCGGAGGAGACCCAGTACTTC.

V and J are TRBV3-1 and TRBJ2-7; a weak D match, TRBD2 (6 bases). Trimming took 3 bases from V and 2 from J, leaving 14 bases between them. The germline V gene has CDR1 LGHDT and CDR2 YNNKEL (reference sequence). This CDR3 is 15 amino acids long. The CDR3 is CASSHVDGGAYEQYF. The DNA of the CDR3 is TGTGCCAGCAGCCATGTGGACGGAGGGGCCTACGAGCAGTACTTC.

This chain uses TRBV6-5 with TRBJ1-2; D is possibly TRBD1 (6 bases). This CDR3 is 12 amino acids long. Germline values: CDR1 MNHEY, CDR2 SVGAGI. V lost 6 bases to trimming and J lost 8 bases, with 13 bases between them. The CDR3 sequence: CASRDTGHGYTF. In DNA, the CDR3 is TGTGCCAGCAGAGATACAGGGCACGGCTACACCTTC.

This rearrangement joins TRBV27 to TRBJ1-5; 10 bases agree with TRBD1. V dropped 8 bases and J dropped 3; count of bases not matched to a gene: 7. This CDR3 region has 15 residues. Germline CDR1 is MNHEY and CDR2 is SMNVEV (reference sequence). CDR3 sequence reads: CASAWGTGANQPQHF. The CDR3 DNA sequence: TGTGCCAGCGCCTGGGGGACAGGGGCCAATCAGCCCCAGCATTTT.

V usage is TRBV15 and J usage is TRBJ2-7; perhaps TRBD1 as D (6 bases). This CDR3 contains 15 residues. The germline gives CDR1 LNHNV, CDR2 YYDKDF (reference sequence). Trimming removed 2 bases at V and 6 bases at J, with 17 bases between. CDR3: CATSRSRDTPSEQYF. CDR3 in DNA: TGTGCCACCAGCAGAAGTCGGGACACCCCTAGCGAGCAGTACTTC.

As to this clonotype: Its ends do not fully match the called genes, so a read error is possible. J is TRBJ2-5 and V is TRBV23-1; D gene unclear. TRBV23-1 is noted as an ORF with a role that remains uncertain. The CDR3 contains 13 residues. The CDR3 region is CASLTGYQETQYF. CDR3 DNA: TGCGCCAGCTTAACGGGTTACCAGGAGACCCAGTACTTC.

This clonotype was recorded only once. This rearrangement joins TRBV28 to TRBJ1-4; no reliable D call. The CDR3 length is 13 residues. Germline V gene data show CDR1 as MDHEN and CDR2 as SYDVKM. The germline V and J ends were trimmed by 4 bases and 6 bases, with 9 bases remaining between them. The CDR3 is CASSSSTYEKLFF. In DNA, the CDR3 is TGTGCCAGCAGTTCCAGTACTTATGAAAAACTGTTTTTT.

The chain couples TRBV7-9 to TRBJ2-7; D gene uncertain. CDR3 length equals 13 residues. Trimming cost V 5 bases and J 2 bases, with 10 bases left between them. Germline assignment: CDR1 SEHNR and CDR2 FQNEAQ (reference sequence). CDR3 sequence (DNA): TGTGCCAGCAGCCGGCCTGGACCCTACGAGCAGTACTTC. Amino acid sequence: CASSRPGPYEQYF.

V is TRBV23-1 and J is TRBJ1-1, with 7 bases aligning to TRBD1. TRBV23-1 is an ORF, and what it does is uncertain. After removal of 0 bases from V and 2 bases from J, the junction contained 9 bases not matched to a gene. The CDR3 has 17 residues. The CDR3 bases are TGCGCCAGCAGTCAATCCCGGGCAAGGGGGCCTAACACTGAAGCTTTCTTT. Amino acid sequence: CASSQSRARGPNTEAFF.

The chain uses TRBV29-1 and TRBJ2-3; TRBD2 matches 9 bases. Losses at the gene ends were 7 bases for V and 0 bases for J; bases not matched to a gene: 8. The V gene's germline CDR1 is SQVTM and CDR2 ANQGSEA. The CDR3 loop spans 15 amino acids. The CDR3 loop reads CSAPGTSLSTDTQYF. The CDR3 DNA is TGCAGCGCCCCCGGGACTAGCCTTAGCACAGATACGCAGTATTTT.

J is TRBJ2-5 and V is TRBV28, with TRBD1 identical over 7 bases. Germline V gene lookup returns CDR1 MDHEN and CDR2 SYDVKM. V dropped 3 bases and J dropped 1; count of bases not matched to a gene: 5. CDR3 length equals 15 residues. The CDR3 DNA reads TGTGCCAGCAGTTTCATCGGGACAGTCCAAGAGACCCAGTACTTC. Translated: CASSFIGTVQETQYF.

The rearrangement uses TRBV20-1 and TRBJ2-3; the match to TRBD2 covers 9 bases. CDR1 and CDR2 (germline): DFQATT, SNEGSKA (reference sequence). V lost 1 base, J lost 1 base, and 3 bases stayed unmatched. This CDR3 has 15 residues. Written as DNA, the CDR3 is TGCAGTGCTAGAGGTAGCGGGAGACGCACAGATACGCAGTATTTT. This encodes CSARGSGRRTDTQYF.

This chain uses TRBV23-1 with TRBJ2-4, with TRBD1 matching over 9 bases. TRBV23-1 is designated an ORF whose function remains uncertain. The CDR3 has 16 residues. V lost 0 bases to trimming and J lost 6 bases; unmatched junction nucleotides: 6. The CDR3 coding sequence is TGCGCCAGCAGTCAATCGTGTGACAGGGGGAGAAACATTCAGTACTTC. This translates into CASSQSCDRGRNIQYF.

This sequence joins TRBV3-1 and TRBJ2-2; D may correspond to TRBD1 or TRBD2 (5 bases each). Germline V gene data show CDR1 as LGHDT and CDR2 as YNNKEL (reference sequence). This CDR3 is built from 12 residues. The V end was cut by 4 bases, the J end by 5 bases, with 5 bases between. DNA for the CDR3: TGTGCCAGCAGCCGGGGGACCGGGGAGCTGTTTTTT. This gives the protein CASSRGTGELFF.

This clonotype was seen just once. This chain connects TRBV29-1 to TRBJ2-7; 7 bases align to TRBD2. This CDR3 spans 14 amino acids. Trimming at V came to 4 bases and at J to 5 bases, leaving 11 bases not matched to a gene. Germline V gene sequence: CDR1 SQVTM, CDR2 ANQGSEA. CDR3 residues: CSVVLLLGGNEQYF. In nucleotides, the CDR3 is TGCAGCGTTGTTCTCTTGTTGGGAGGGAACGAGCAGTACTTC.

The chain employs TRBV12-3 or TRBV12-4 and TRBJ1-2; 8 bases match TRBD1. Trimming at V came to 4 bases and at J to 8 bases, leaving 9 bases not matched to a gene. The CDR3 has 14 residues. The CDR3 region is CASSSPDRVGGYTF. Written as DNA, the CDR3 is TGTGCCAGCAGTTCCCCGGACAGGGTGGGCGGCTACACCTTC.

This clonotype is a singleton in its sample. The chain couples TRBV6-2 or TRBV6-3 to TRBJ2-7; D gene ambiguous. The V end lost 2 bases, the J end lost 0 bases, and 5 bases lay between the germline ends. Germline assignment: CDR1 MNHEY and CDR2 SVGEGT. The CDR3 totals 13 residues. The CDR3 nucleotides read TGTGCCAGCAGTTACGACGTCTCCTACGAGCAGTACTTC. Protein sequence: CASSYDVSYEQYF.

The V and J genes are TRBV5-1 and TRBJ1-2, with D tentatively TRBD1 (5 bases). CDR3 length: 15 amino acids. V lost 4 bases and J lost 7, with 20 bases in between. Germline V lookup: CDR1 SGHRS, CDR2 YFSETQ. CDR3 in amino acids: CASSGDSLSRSGYTF. CDR3 in DNA: TGCGCCAGCAGCGGGGACTCTCTGAGTCGTAGTGGCTACACCTTC.

The J gene is TRBJ2-5, the V gene TRBV7-9; TRBD1 matches at 10 bases. Germline V CDR1 and CDR2: SEHNR, FQNEAQ (reference sequence). There are 14 residues in the CDR3. The ends lost 4 bases at V and 3 bases at J; junction bases unmatched: 2. DNA of the CDR3: TGTGCCAGCAGCTCGACAGGGGGCGAAGAGACCCAGTACTTC. Translation gives CASSSTGGEETQYF.